Following are 25 T cell receptor beta chains from one sample sequenced in a study of Ad26.COV2.S vaccination and SARS-CoV-2 variants. Stated treatment: roughly 18 received Ad26.COV2.S at low or high dose, single or two shots; about 5 received placebo; per-sample allocation not given. On day 63 after the first injection, vaccine and placebo recipients gave samples. Measured with immunoSEQ multiplex PCR; TCRdb has only the in-frame clones, and not every one. The sample lists some 410,000 clones, around 93% occurring once. The source material was peripheral blood, sampled in a trial of Ad26.COV2.S vaccine versus placebo. These receptor sequences come from a person aged 18-60 years who received the Ad26.COV2.S COVID-19 vaccine or a placebo.

V usage is TRBV27 and J usage is TRBJ1-5; no clear D. V lost 4 bases and J 2 bases, leaving 12 bases between the germline ends. The CDR3 has 15 residues. Looked up from germline, CDR1 is MNHEY and CDR2 is SMNVEV (reference sequence). The CDR3 reads CASSWRVGGNQPQHF. The CDR3 coding sequence is TGTGCCAGCAGTTGGAGGGTTGGGGGCAATCAGCCCCAGCATTTT.

V usage is TRBV6-6 and J usage is TRBJ1-2; D is possibly TRBD1 (5 bases). The V end lost 0 bases, the J end lost 2 bases, and 13 bases lay between the germline ends. CDR3 length: 16 amino acids. The V gene's germline CDR1 is MNHNY and CDR2 SVGAGI (reference sequence). The CDR3 spells CASSYSGGLGNYGYTF. The CDR3 DNA reads as TGTGCCAGCAGTTACTCGGGGGGGTTAGGCAACTATGGCTACACCTTC.

V and J are TRBV28 and TRBJ1-5; 9 bases are a match to TRBD1. In germline, CDR1 is MDHEN, CDR2 SYDVKM. With 7 bases clipped from V and 1 base from J, the junction kept 5 bases outside the gene matches. The CDR3 covers 15 residues. The CDR3: CASKKGQGSNQPQHF. DNA for the CDR3: TGTGCCAGCAAAAAAGGACAGGGGAGCAATCAGCCCCAGCATTTT. The variable domain in full, completed from reference TRBV28 and TRBJ1-5, reads DVKVTQSSRYLVKRTGEKVFLECVQDMDHENMFWYRQDPGLGLRLIYFSYDVKMKEKGDIPEGYSVSREKKERFSLILESASTNQTSMYLCASKKGQGSNQPQHFGDGTRLSIL.

The V call is TRBV28, the J call TRBJ2-5; TRBD1 agrees at 8 bases. V dropped 5 bases and J dropped 5; count of bases not matched to a gene: 10. CDR1 MDHEN and CDR2 SYDVKM come from the germline V gene. CDR3 length: 15 residues. The CDR3 nucleotides are TGTGCCAGCAGTCCGGGGGCGACAGGGGTGGAGACCCAGTACTTC. Protein: CASSPGATGVETQYF. The variable domain in full, completed from reference TRBV28 and TRBJ2-5, reads DVKVTQSSRYLVKRTGEKVFLECVQDMDHENMFWYRQDPGLGLRLIYFSYDVKMKEKGDIPEGYSVSREKKERFSLILESASTNQTSMYLCASSPGATGVETQYFGPGTRLLVL.

This clone was observed a few times. The rearrangement joins TRBV27 to TRBJ1-1, with D hard to call. Germline lookup yields CDR1 MNHEY and CDR2 SMNVEV (reference sequence). V was trimmed by 3 bases and J by 0 bases, leaving 5 bases between them. This CDR3 region has 13 residues. This chain's CDR3 is CASSFSVNTEAFF. CDR3 in DNA: TGTGCCAGCAGTTTCAGTGTGAACACTGAAGCTTTCTTT.

The DNA of the CDR3 is TGTGCCAGCAGTGAATTGGGTCTGGGACCATTCTCTGGAAACACCATATATTTT. Its translation: CASSELGLGPFSGNTIYF. The V and J genes are TRBV25-1 and TRBJ1-3, with a tentative D call TRBD1 (5 bases). The CDR3 extends over 18 amino acids. Germline-derived CDR1 and CDR2 are MGHDK and SYGVNS. Trimming stripped 1 base from V and 0 bases from J, with 16 bases between. The full variable domain, with the rest looked up from reference TRBV25-1 and TRBJ1-3, is EADIYQTPRYLVIGTGKKITLECSQTMGHDKMYWYQQDPGMELHLIHYSYGVNSTEKGDLSSESTVSRIRTEHFPLTLESARPSHTSQYLCASSELGLGPFSGNTIYFGEGSWLTVV.

This clone has just one count. The genes are TRBV4-3 and TRBJ1-6, with TRBD1 identical over 7 bases. Germline V lookup: CDR1 LGHNA, CDR2 YSLEER. Trimming at V came to 3 bases and at J to 14 bases, leaving 10 bases not matched to a gene. This CDR3 spans 14 amino acids. This chain's CDR3 is CASSHRDRDRTLHF. The CDR3 DNA sequence: TGCGCCAGCAGCCACCGAGACAGGGATCGAACCCTCCACTTT.

V is TRBV16 and J is TRBJ1-5; D is unclear. The germline gives CDR1 KGHSY, CDR2 FQNENV. This CDR3 has 11 residues. The V end lost 6 bases, the J end lost 5 bases, and 5 bases lay between the germline ends. The DNA for the CDR3 is TGTGCCAGCAGTCTCGATCAGCCCCAGCATTTT. Translated, it gives CASSLDQPQHF.

This sequence joins TRBV7-6 and TRBJ1-5; TRBD1 might be the D (5 bases). Deletions cut 5 bases from V and 6 bases from J, with 14 bases between. Looked up from germline, CDR1 is SGHVS and CDR2 is FNYEAQ. The CDR3 sequence is 14 residues long. CDR3: CASSPHEGPQPQHF. The CDR3 DNA follows: TGTGCCAGCAGCCCCCATGAGGGACCTCAGCCCCAGCATTTT.

The V and J genes are TRBV5-1 and TRBJ2-5, with D perhaps TRBD2 (6 bases). The CDR3 has 13 residues. Trimming left V 5 bases short and J 1 base short, with 9 bases between. Germline V CDR1 and CDR2: SGHRS, YFSETQ. In DNA, the CDR3 is TGCGCCAGCAGGCTGGGACTCCAAGAGACCCAGTACTTC. Amino acid sequence: CASRLGLQETQYF.

The chain has TRBV7-2 and TRBJ2-1; D gene ambiguous. The CDR3 runs to 15 residues. V dropped 1 base and J dropped 6 bases, with 13 bases sitting between them. Germline CDR1 and CDR2: SGHTA and FQGNSA. As DNA, the CDR3 is TGTGCCAGCAGCTTAGGTCCTCTAGTGGGCAATGAGCAGTTCTTC. The encoded protein is CASSLGPLVGNEQFF.

This clone came up once. The chain carries TRBV9 and TRBJ2-1; possibly TRBD1 for D (6 bases). Germline-derived CDR1 and CDR2 are SGDLS and YYNGEE. Deletions cut 3 bases from V and 7 bases from J, with 11 bases between. The CDR3 has 13 amino acids. Here the CDR3 DNA reads TGTGCCAGCAGCGGAGGGGGACGGAATGAGCAGTTCTTC. This translates into CASSGGGRNEQFF.

The chain's CDR3 is CATSREGRGPTGELFF. The CDR3 nucleotides read TGTGCCACCAGCAGAGAGGGACGGGGGCCCACCGGGGAGCTGTTTTTT. V usage is TRBV15 and J usage is TRBJ2-2; D possibly matches TRBD1 or TRBD2 (6 bases each). The CDR3 contains 16 residues. Germline-derived CDR1 and CDR2 are LNHNV and YYDKDF (reference sequence). V lost 0 bases, J lost 4 bases, and 12 bases lay in between.

This sequence joins TRBV9 and TRBJ2-3; D gene ambiguous. The CDR3 extends over 14 amino acids. Germline loops: CDR1 SGDLS, CDR2 YYNGEE. Trimming left V 7 bases short and J 2 bases short, with 14 bases between. CDR3: CASGKNPDTDTQYF. The CDR3 DNA reads as TGTGCCAGCGGGAAGAATCCCGACACAGATACGCAGTATTTT.

The rearrangement links TRBV5-8 to TRBJ1-6, with 7 nucleotides matching TRBD1. The length of the CDR3 is 12 residues. In germline, CDR1 is SGHTS, CDR2 YDEGEE. With 2 bases clipped from V and 19 bases from J, the junction kept 9 bases outside the gene matches. The CDR3 region is CASSFIRGSIHF. The DNA of the CDR3 is TGTGCCAGCAGCTTTATCAGGGGGTCGATTCACTTT.

The chain has TRBV7-8 and TRBJ2-3; TRBD2 matches 9 bases. The CDR3 covers 19 residues. J was trimmed by 0 bases and V by 5 bases; bases with no gene match: 15. Looked up from germline, CDR1 is SGHVS and CDR2 is FQNEAQ. Written as DNA, the CDR3 is TGTGCCAGCAGCATTAGTCGACTAGCGGAGGGCCCTAGCACAGATACGCAGTATTTT. Translation gives CASSISRLAEGPSTDTQYF.

The chain carries TRBV4-3 and TRBJ2-1; 13 nucleotides agree with TRBD2. This CDR3 spans 16 amino acids. The germline CDR1 and CDR2 sequences are LGHNA and YSLEER. Trimming at V came to 3 bases and at J to 8 bases, leaving 7 bases not matched to a gene. The CDR3 DNA reads TGCGCCAGCAGCCAGACTAGCGGGGGGTATGGCGATGAGCAGTTCTTC. Translating gives CASSQTSGGYGDEQFF.

This clone has more than one count but fewer than ten. The chain carries TRBV5-4 and TRBJ1-4; D is unresolved. The germline V and J ends were trimmed by 4 bases and 8 bases, with 9 bases remaining between them. CDR3 size: 12 residues. Germline-derived CDR1 and CDR2 are SGHNT and YYREEE (reference sequence). CDR3 amino acids: CASSPLGEKLFF. CDR3 DNA sequence: TGTGCCAGCAGCCCCTTGGGCGAAAAACTGTTTTTT.

V gene TRBV6-2 or TRBV6-3 combines with J gene TRBJ2-3; 9 nucleotides align to TRBD1. CDR3 length: 16 amino acids. Germline values: CDR1 MNHEY, CDR2 SVGEGT. Germline trimming cut 5 bases from V and 1 base from J; bases unmatched to any gene: 7. The CDR3 here is CASSTKDRGGTDTQYF. The CDR3 nucleotides read TGTGCCAGCAGTACCAAGGACAGGGGTGGCACAGATACGCAGTATTTT.

The gene calls are TRBV10-3 and TRBJ2-7, with D possibly being TRBD1 (5 bases). The V end was cut by 0 bases, the J end by 4 bases, with 13 bases between. This CDR3 is built from 15 residues. Germline CDR1 is ENHRY and CDR2 is SYGVKD. CDR3 loop: CAISESQGLHYEQYF. CDR3 DNA: TGTGCCATCAGTGAGTCGCAGGGTTTACATTACGAGCAGTACTTC.

This chain joins TRBV19 and TRBJ1-1; 8 positions agree with TRBD1. CDR1 is LNHDA and CDR2 is SQIVND in the germline V gene (reference sequence). The CDR3 is made up of 17 amino acids. The V gene end was trimmed by 5 bases and the J gene end by 0 bases; junction bases not matched to a gene: 11. DNA for the CDR3: TGTGCCAGTAGTCTCGGCCAGGGGGCTGCCGTGAACACTGAAGCTTTCTTT. This encodes CASSLGQGAAVNTEAFF.

The chain employs TRBV27 and TRBJ1-2; TRBD1 agrees at 8 bases. Trimming removed 3 bases from V and 6 bases from J; junction bases left unmatched: 3. The CDR3 is 13 residues long. CDR1 is MNHEY, CDR2 SMNVEV, per germline (reference sequence). CDR3 amino acids: CASSFQGADGYTF. The DNA of the CDR3 is TGTGCCAGCAGTTTCCAGGGGGCGGATGGCTACACCTTC.

This chain joins TRBV6-2 or TRBV6-3 and TRBJ2-1, with 7 bases fitting TRBD2. CDR1 is MNHEY, CDR2 SVGEGT, per germline. Trimming cost V 5 bases and J 7 bases; bases outside gene matches: 14. The CDR3 length is 16 residues. CDR3 amino acids: CASSKGGAGQTNEQFF. CDR3 coding DNA: TGTGCCAGCAGTAAAGGTGGAGCGGGGCAGACGAATGAGCAGTTCTTC.

This sequence joins TRBV6-5 and TRBJ2-2; 7 nucleotides line up with TRBD1. Germline V gives CDR1 MNHEY, CDR2 SVGAGI. This CDR3 is built from 16 residues. Losses at the gene ends were 0 bases for V and 4 bases for J; bases not matched to a gene: 5. CDR3 bases: TGTGCCAGCAGTTACTCGAGGGGGCGCCCCACCGGGGAGCTGTTTTTT. The encoded protein is CASSYSRGRPTGELFF.

The chain carries TRBV5-6 and TRBJ2-7; 9 bases line up with TRBD1. Germline V gene sequence: CDR1 SGHDT, CDR2 YYEEEE. The CDR3 runs 15 residues. V lost 4 bases to trimming and J lost 4 bases; unmatched junction nucleotides: 9. The CDR3 is CASSQGRQGGYEQYF. The CDR3 DNA reads TGTGCCAGCAGCCAGGGTAGACAGGGGGGGTACGAGCAGTACTTC.